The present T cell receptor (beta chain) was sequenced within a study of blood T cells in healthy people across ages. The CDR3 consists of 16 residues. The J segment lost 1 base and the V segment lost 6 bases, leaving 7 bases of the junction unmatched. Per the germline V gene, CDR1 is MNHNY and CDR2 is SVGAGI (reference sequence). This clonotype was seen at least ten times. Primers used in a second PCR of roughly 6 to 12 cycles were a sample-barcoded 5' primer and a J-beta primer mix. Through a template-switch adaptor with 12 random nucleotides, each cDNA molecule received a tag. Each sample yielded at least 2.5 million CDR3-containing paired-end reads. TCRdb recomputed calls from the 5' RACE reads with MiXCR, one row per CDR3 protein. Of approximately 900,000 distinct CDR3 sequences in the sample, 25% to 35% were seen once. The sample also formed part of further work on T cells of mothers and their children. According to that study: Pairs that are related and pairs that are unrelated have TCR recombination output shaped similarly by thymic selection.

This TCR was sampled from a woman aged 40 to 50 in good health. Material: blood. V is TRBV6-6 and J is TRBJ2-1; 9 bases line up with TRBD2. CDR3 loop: CASRTPAGGSYNEQFF. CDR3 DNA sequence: TGTGCCAGCAGAACTCCGGCGGGGGGGTCCTACAATGAGCAGTTCTTC.